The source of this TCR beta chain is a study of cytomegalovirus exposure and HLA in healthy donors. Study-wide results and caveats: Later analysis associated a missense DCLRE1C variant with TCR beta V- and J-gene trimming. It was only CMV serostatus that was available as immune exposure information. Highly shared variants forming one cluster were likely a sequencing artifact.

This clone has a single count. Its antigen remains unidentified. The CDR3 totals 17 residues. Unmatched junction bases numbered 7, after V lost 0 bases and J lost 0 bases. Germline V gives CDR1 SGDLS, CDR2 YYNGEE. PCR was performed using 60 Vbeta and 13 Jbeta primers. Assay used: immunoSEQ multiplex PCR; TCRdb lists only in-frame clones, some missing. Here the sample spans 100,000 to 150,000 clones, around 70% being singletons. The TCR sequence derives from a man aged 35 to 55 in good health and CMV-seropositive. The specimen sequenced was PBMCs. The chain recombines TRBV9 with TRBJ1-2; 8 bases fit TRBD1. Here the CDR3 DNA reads TGTGCCAGCAGCGTAGAGGAGGGACAGGAGGCTAACTATGGCTACACCTTC. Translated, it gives CASSVEEGQEANYGYTF. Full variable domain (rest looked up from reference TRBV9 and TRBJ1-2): DSGVTQTPKHLITATGQRVTLRCSPRSGDLSVYWYQQSLDQGLQFLIQYYNGEERAKGNILERFSAQQFPDLHSELNLSSLELGDSALYFCASSVEEGQEANYGYTFGSGTRLTVV.